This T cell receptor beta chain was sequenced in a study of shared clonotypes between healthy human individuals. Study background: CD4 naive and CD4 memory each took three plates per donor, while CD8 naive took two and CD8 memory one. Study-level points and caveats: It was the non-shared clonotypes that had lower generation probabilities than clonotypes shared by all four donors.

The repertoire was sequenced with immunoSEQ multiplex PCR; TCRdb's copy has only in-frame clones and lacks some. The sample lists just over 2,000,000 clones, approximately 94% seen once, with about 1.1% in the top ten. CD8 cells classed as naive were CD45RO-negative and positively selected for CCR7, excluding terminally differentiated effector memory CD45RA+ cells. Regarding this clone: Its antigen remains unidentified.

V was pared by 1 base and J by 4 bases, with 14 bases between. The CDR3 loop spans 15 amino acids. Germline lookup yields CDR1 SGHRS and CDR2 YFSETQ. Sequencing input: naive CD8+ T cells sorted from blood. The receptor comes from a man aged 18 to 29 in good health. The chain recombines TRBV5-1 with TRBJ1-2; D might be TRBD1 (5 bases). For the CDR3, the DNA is TGCGCCAGCAGCTTGCGCGGGGACCTCTCCTATGGCTACACCTTC. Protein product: CASSLRGDLSYGYTF.